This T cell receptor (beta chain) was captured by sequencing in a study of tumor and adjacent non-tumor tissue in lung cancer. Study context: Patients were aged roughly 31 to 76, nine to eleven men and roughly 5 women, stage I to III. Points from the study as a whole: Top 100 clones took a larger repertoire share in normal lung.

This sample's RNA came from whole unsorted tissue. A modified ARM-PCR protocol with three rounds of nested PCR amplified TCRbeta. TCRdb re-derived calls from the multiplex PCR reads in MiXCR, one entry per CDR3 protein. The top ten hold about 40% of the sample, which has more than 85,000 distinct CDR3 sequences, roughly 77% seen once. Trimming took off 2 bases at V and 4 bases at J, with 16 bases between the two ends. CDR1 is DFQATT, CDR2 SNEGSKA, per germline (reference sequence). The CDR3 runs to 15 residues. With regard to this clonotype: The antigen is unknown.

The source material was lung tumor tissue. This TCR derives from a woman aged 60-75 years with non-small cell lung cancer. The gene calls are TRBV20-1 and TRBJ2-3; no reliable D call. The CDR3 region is CSARYGILIADTQYF. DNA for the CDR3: TGCAGTGCTAGATATGGGATCCTCATTGCAGATACGCAGTATTTT.